These 9 T cell receptor beta chains share one sample of origin, sequenced in a study of T cells in Graves' hyperthyroidism and ophthalmopathy. Amplification of TCR beta CDR3 regions used RNA as the template. The study used the HTBI primer set for a first-round RT-PCR of the TCR CDR3. TCRdb independently ran MiXCR on the multiplex PCR reads; one entry per CDR3 protein. The repertoire holds fewer than 110,000 distinct CDR3 sequences, with less than 55% as singletons. Sequencing input: blood. All receptors come from a man between 40 and 49 years old with Graves' hyperthyroidism.

This clonotype is termed medium-sized. The V gene is TRBV19, the J gene TRBJ2-1, with D uncertain. The CDR3 is 13 residues long. Trimming removed 3 bases from V and 8 bases from J, with 11 bases in between. In germline, CDR1 is LNHDA, CDR2 SQIVND (reference sequence). Written as DNA, the CDR3 is TGTGCCAGTAGTATCGCGGACGGTGATGAGCAGTTCTTC. Translated: CASSIADGDEQFF. The whole variable domain, filled in from reference TRBV19 and TRBJ2-1, reads DGGITQSPKYLFRKEGQNVTLSCEQNLNHDAMYWYRQDPGQGLRLIYYSQIVNDFQKGDIAEGYSVSREKKESFPLTVTSAQKNPTAFYLCASSIADGDEQFFGPGTRLTVL.

Many counts were recorded for this clonotype. The J gene is TRBJ2-1, the V gene TRBV2; D not certain. Deletions cut 1 base from V and 1 base from J, with 2 bases between. Germline CDR1 SNHLY, CDR2 FYNNEI. The CDR3 has 13 residues. This CDR3 is CASSEDSYNEQFF. For the CDR3, the DNA is TGTGCCAGCAGTGAAGATTCCTACAATGAGCAGTTCTTC.

This clonotype was counted ten times or more. This sequence joins TRBV2 and TRBJ2-7, with TRBD1 identical over 12 bases. There are 14 residues in the CDR3. Germline trimming cut 7 bases from V and 8 bases from J; bases unmatched to any gene: 9. Germline-derived CDR1 and CDR2 are SNHLY and FYNNEI. This CDR3 is CASTRDRGLSQQYF. In DNA form, the CDR3 reads TGTGCCAGCACTCGGGACAGGGGGCTCTCCCAGCAGTACTTC. The complete variable domain, with remaining parts taken from reference TRBV2 and TRBJ2-7, reads EPEVTQTPSHQVTQMGQEVILRCVPISNHLYFYWYRQILGQKVEFLVSFYNNEISEKSEIFDDQFSVERPDGSNFTLKIRSTKLEDSAMYFCASTRDRGLSQQYFGPGTRLTVT.

The J gene is TRBJ1-4, the V gene TRBV11-2; the match to TRBD1 covers 9 bases. The CDR3 sequence is 15 residues long. The germline gives CDR1 SGHAT, CDR2 FQNNGV. Losses at the gene ends were 5 bases for V and 7 bases for J; bases not matched to a gene: 8. CDR3 sequence: CASSHSWDRVEKLFF. The CDR3 DNA follows: TGTGCCAGCAGCCACAGCTGGGACAGGGTTGAAAAACTGTTTTTT.

The rearrangement joins TRBV7-2 to TRBJ2-7; 8 bases are a match to TRBD1. The CDR3 is made up of 15 amino acids. The germline CDR1 and CDR2 sequences are SGHTA and FQGNSA. V lost 2 bases and J lost 0; bases outside the gene matches: 3. CDR3 residues: CASSLRQGSSYEQYF. The CDR3 DNA is TGTGCCAGCAGCTTAAGACAGGGGAGCTCCTACGAGCAGTACTTC. The variable domain in full, completed from reference TRBV7-2 and TRBJ2-7, reads GAGVSQSPSNKVTEKGKDVELRCDPISGHTALYWYRQSLGQGLEFLIYFQGNSAPDKSGLPSDRFSAERTGGSVSTLTIQRTQQEDSAVYLCASSLRQGSSYEQYFGPGTRLTVT.

At least ten counts were recorded for this clonotype. The J gene is TRBJ2-2, the V gene TRBV7-3, with 9 bases matching TRBD1. Germline V gene lookup returns CDR1 SGHTA and CDR2 FQGTGA. CDR3 length equals 15 residues. Trimming took 3 bases from V and 5 from J; bases not matched to a gene: 4. Here the CDR3 reads CASSLDRGRTGELFF. CDR3 bases: TGTGCCAGCAGCTTGGACAGGGGTAGGACCGGGGAGCTGTTTTTT.

The chain is built from TRBV24-1 and TRBJ2-5; a weak D match, TRBD1 (6 bases). Looked up from germline, CDR1 is KGHDR and CDR2 is SFDVKD. With 7 bases removed from V and 1 base from J, the gap between germline ends came to 15 bases. The CDR3 spans 15 residues. CDR3 protein: CATSWCGTPQETQYF. CDR3 sequence (DNA): TGTGCCACCAGCTGGTGTGGGACACCCCAAGAGACCCAGTACTTC.

V usage is TRBV6-1 and J usage is TRBJ2-5; TRBD1 aligns across 7 bases. J gave up 0 bases and V 9 bases, and 10 bases lay outside the gene matches. In germline, CDR1 is MNHNS, CDR2 SASEGT. CDR3 length equals 15 residues. CDR3 coding DNA: TGTGCCAGTCAACAGAGGGGGCCGTACCAAGAGACCCAGTACTTC. Residues: CASQQRGPYQETQYF.

There are many counts of this clonotype. The V call is TRBV6-1, the J call TRBJ1-1; TRBD1 matches 8 bases. CDR1 and CDR2 from the germline V gene are MNHNS and SASEGT. The CDR3 extends over 14 amino acids. The ends lost 10 bases at V and 4 bases at J; junction bases unmatched: 11. The CDR3 region is CAIGTGGMGTEAFF. The CDR3 nucleotides are TGTGCCATCGGGACAGGTGGTATGGGCACTGAAGCTTTCTTT.